The 25 T cell receptor beta chains below all came from one sample that was sequenced in a study of blood T cell repertoires in COVID-19. Produced via immunoSEQ multiplex PCR; TCRdb's table is partial and in-frame only. The repertoire holds under 130,000 clones, roughly 80% seen once, with over 15% in the top ten. Sequencing used peripheral blood. These receptors originate from an elderly woman with acute or convalescent COVID-19.

The table lists this clone with a few counts. The rearrangement uses TRBV18 and TRBJ2-7, with D maybe TRBD2 (6 bases). Trimming cost V 0 bases and J 2 bases, with 20 bases left between them. The germline gives CDR1 KGHSH, CDR2 LQKENI. The CDR3 totals 18 residues. The CDR3 sequence: CASSPPDRVRERAYEQYV. The DNA for the CDR3 is TGTGCCAGCTCACCACCGGATCGGGTACGGGAGAGGGCCTACGAGCAGTACGTC.

The chain couples TRBV24-1 to TRBJ2-7; D gene ambiguous. V was shortened by 2 bases and J by 7 bases, with 5 bases between the two germline ends. Germline CDR1 reads KGHDR; CDR2 reads SFDVKD. The length of the CDR3 is 11 residues. As DNA, the CDR3 is TGTGCCACCAGTGATTCTCTTGAGCAGTACTTC. Translating gives CATSDSLEQYF.

The chain is built from TRBV4-2 and TRBJ2-6; D unclear. The germline V gene has CDR1 LGHNA and CDR2 YNFKEQ. CDR3 length equals 15 residues. The germline V and J ends were trimmed by 4 bases and 0 bases, with 7 bases remaining between them. The DNA for the CDR3 is TGTGCCAGCAGCCCTCTAAGCTCTGGGGCCAACGTCCTGACTTTC. Its protein product is CASSPLSSGANVLTF.

This sequence joins TRBV10-1 and TRBJ2-6; 8 bases match TRBD1. There are 16 residues in the CDR3. Germline CDR1 and CDR2: WNHNN and SYGVQD (reference sequence). The V and J ends lost 5 bases and 3 bases, in that order; junction bases with no gene match: 6. Here the CDR3 reads CASSLDREYGANVLTF. The CDR3 nucleotides read TGCGCCAGCAGTTTGGACAGGGAGTATGGGGCCAACGTCCTGACTTTC.

This chain joins TRBV7-2 and TRBJ2-1, with D possibly matching TRBD2 (6 bases). Deletions cut 2 bases from V and 0 bases from J, with 11 bases between. Germline V lookup: CDR1 SGHTA, CDR2 FQGNSA. This CDR3 has 16 amino acids. CDR3 loop: CASSLSLASSYNEQFF. The CDR3 DNA sequence: TGTGCCAGCAGCTTATCCCTAGCGAGCTCCTACAATGAGCAGTTCTTC.

This clone was seen only once. The chain links TRBV15 to TRBJ1-5; D uncertain. Deletions cut 1 base from V and 7 bases from J, with 14 bases between. The germline V gene has CDR1 LNHNV and CDR2 YYDKDF (reference sequence). The length of the CDR3 is 15 residues. The CDR3 bases are TGTGCCACCAGCAGAGGCTCGTTCGGAGAGCAGCCCCAGCATTTT. Its protein product is CATSRGSFGEQPQHF. Variable domain in full (rest from reference TRBV15 and TRBJ1-5): DAMVIQNPRYQVTQFGKPVTLSCSQTLNHNVMYWYQQKSSQAPKLLFHYYDKDFNNEADTPDNFQSRRPNTSFCFLDIRSPGLGDTAMYLCATSRGSFGEQPQHFGDGTRLSIL.

This clone has only one observation. The chain employs TRBV11-2 and TRBJ2-7; possible D gene TRBD1, 6 bases. In germline, CDR1 is SGHAT, CDR2 FQNNGV. The CDR3 contains 13 residues. Trimming removed 6 bases at V and 4 bases at J, with 13 bases between. CDR3 in amino acids: CASRPGHLYEQYF. The DNA of the CDR3 is TGTGCCAGCAGGCCGGGACACCTTTACGAGCAGTACTTC.

V usage is TRBV7-9 and J usage is TRBJ1-1; no reliable D call. Trimming cost V 7 bases and J 3 bases, with 9 bases left between them. The CDR3 runs 12 residues. Germline loops: CDR1 SEHNR, CDR2 FQNEAQ (reference sequence). The CDR3 here is CASNAQYTEAFF. The CDR3 DNA reads TGTGCCAGCAACGCCCAGTACACTGAAGCTTTCTTT.

V usage is TRBV9 and J usage is TRBJ2-3; TRBD2 matches 11 bases. Losses at the gene ends were 0 bases for V and 5 bases for J; bases not matched to a gene: 8. Germline values: CDR1 SGDLS, CDR2 YYNGEE. This CDR3 region has 17 residues. Here the CDR3 DNA reads TGTGCCAGCAGCGTAGAATTAGCGGGAGGGCCCAAAGATACGCAGTATTTT. Its translation is CASSVELAGGPKDTQYF.

Ten or more counts support this clone. The V and J genes are TRBV15 and TRBJ2-3; D unresolved. Looked up from germline, CDR1 is LNHNV and CDR2 is YYDKDF (reference sequence). V dropped 0 bases and J dropped 6 bases, with 4 bases sitting between them. The CDR3 runs to 12 residues. Here the CDR3 reads CATSRDFDTQYF. CDR3 coding DNA: TGTGCCACCAGCAGAGACTTTGATACGCAGTATTTT.

The genes are TRBV10-2 and TRBJ2-7, with 10 bases lining up with TRBD2. The CDR3 length is 15 residues. Germline V gene sequence: CDR1 WSHSY, CDR2 SAAADI. The trim removed 6 bases at V and 0 bases at J, leaving 5 bases unmatched. The CDR3 loop reads CASRGLALSSYEQYF. The CDR3 nucleotides are TGCGCCAGCAGGGGACTAGCGCTTTCCTCCTACGAGCAGTACTTC.

The chain carries TRBV7-8 and TRBJ2-1; 8 nucleotides align to TRBD2. Germline trimming cut 1 base from V and 5 bases from J; bases unmatched to any gene: 4. Germline CDR1 is SGHVS and CDR2 is FQNEAQ. CDR3 size: 15 residues. The DNA for the CDR3 is TGTGCCAGCAGCTTAGGACTAGCGATAAACAATGAGCAGTTCTTC. Its protein is CASSLGLAINNEQFF.

The chain uses TRBV12-5 and TRBJ2-3; no clear D. This CDR3 contains 12 residues. The V end was cut by 3 bases, the J end by 3 bases, with 4 bases between. Germline CDR1 and CDR2: LGHNT and FRNRAP. CDR3 protein: CASGFLTDTQYF. DNA of the CDR3: TGTGCTAGTGGTTTCCTGACAGATACGCAGTATTTT.

This chain uses TRBV5-8 with TRBJ2-1; TRBD1 matches at 10 bases. After removal of 4 bases from V and 1 base from J, the junction contained 5 bases not matched to a gene. The CDR3 extends over 16 amino acids. Germline V gene sequence: CDR1 SGHTS, CDR2 YDEGEE. The CDR3 loop reads CASSDDRGHSYNEQFF. The CDR3 DNA reads as TGTGCCAGCAGCGATGACAGGGGGCATTCCTACAATGAGCAGTTCTTC. The entire variable domain, with the rest obtained from reference TRBV5-8 and TRBJ2-1, is as follows: EAGVTQSPTHLIKTRGQQATLRCSPISGHTSVYWYQQALGLGLQFLLWYDEGEERNRGNFPPRFSGRQFPNYSSELNVNALELEDSALYLCASSDDRGHSYNEQFFGPGTRLTVL.

This chain connects TRBV5-1 to TRBJ1-3; D remains ambiguous. Trimming shortened V by 0 bases and J by 0 bases, and 13 bases separated the two germline ends. Germline assignment: CDR1 SGHRS and CDR2 YFSETQ. The CDR3 is made up of 17 amino acids. The chain's CDR3 is CASSLGIPFSSGNTIYF. CDR3 DNA sequence: TGCGCCAGCAGCTTGGGTATTCCGTTTAGCTCTGGAAACACCATATATTTT.

The V gene is TRBV28, the J gene TRBJ1-2, with TRBD1 identical over 9 bases. V dropped 3 bases and J dropped 2; count of bases not matched to a gene: 4. Germline V gene sequence: CDR1 MDHEN, CDR2 SYDVKM. CDR3 length: 15 amino acids. CDR3 region: CASSFPGQGNYGYTF. The CDR3 coding sequence is TGTGCCAGCAGTTTTCCGGGACAGGGCAACTATGGCTACACCTTC.

V and J are TRBV27 and TRBJ2-3; 9 nucleotides agree with TRBD2. With 3 bases clipped from V and 4 bases from J, the junction kept 8 bases outside the gene matches. This CDR3 has 16 residues. Germline loops: CDR1 MNHEY, CDR2 SMNVEV (reference sequence). This chain's CDR3 is CASSLIAGEVADTQYF. In DNA form, the CDR3 reads TGTGCCAGCAGTTTGATAGCGGGAGAAGTCGCAGATACGCAGTATTTT.

This clone was counted a few times. The CDR3 DNA follows: TGTGCCTGTTCTCCGGGACTACCCCACAATGAGCAGTTCTTC. This gives the protein CACSPGLPHNEQFF. The chain recombines TRBV30 with TRBJ2-1; 7 bases are shared with TRBD2. Losses at the gene ends were 6 bases for V and 5 bases for J; bases not matched to a gene: 10. The CDR3 spans 14 residues. From germline, CDR1 is GTSNPN and CDR2 SVGIG (reference sequence).

The gene calls are TRBV5-5 and TRBJ2-2; 9 bases fit TRBD1. Germline CDR1 reads SGHKS; CDR2 reads YYEKEE (reference sequence). With V trimmed by 0 bases and J by 7 bases, 7 bases remained unmatched. This CDR3 is 16 amino acids long. The CDR3 protein is CASSLGAGTGIGELFF. DNA of the CDR3: TGTGCCAGCAGCTTGGGCGCCGGGACAGGGATCGGGGAGCTGTTTTTT.

The genes are TRBV5-8 and TRBJ2-3; weak D call: TRBD1 (6 bases). Trimming pared 0 bases from V and 14 bases from J, leaving 16 bases between. Germline V gene lookup returns CDR1 SGHTS and CDR2 YDEGEE. The CDR3 consists of 13 residues. The DNA for the CDR3 is TGTGCCAGCAGCTTGGGTAGGGACACCGCGTCGTATTTT. Translation: CASSLGRDTASYF. The full variable domain, with the rest looked up from reference TRBV5-8 and TRBJ2-3, is EAGVTQSPTHLIKTRGQQATLRCSPISGHTSVYWYQQALGLGLQFLLWYDEGEERNRGNFPPRFSGRQFPNYSSELNVNALELEDSALYLCASSLGRDTASYFGPGTRLTVL.

This clone was observed a few times. J is TRBJ2-1 and V is TRBV30, with TRBD1 matching over 8 bases. The CDR3 runs to 14 residues. V trimming: 1 base; J trimming: 8 bases; junction bases outside the gene matches: 7. The V gene's germline CDR1 is GTSNPN and CDR2 SVGIG (reference sequence). The CDR3 here is CAWSEGQVLDEQFF. The DNA of the CDR3 is TGTGCCTGGAGTGAGGGACAGGTTTTAGATGAGCAGTTCTTC.

V gene TRBV10-2 combines with J gene TRBJ1-2, with D maybe TRBD1 (5 bases). The V gene's germline CDR1 is WSHSY and CDR2 SAAADI. There are 13 residues in the CDR3. V was cut by 5 bases and J by 0 bases, with 7 bases left in between. The CDR3 loop is CASSLTANYGYTF. CDR3 DNA sequence: TGCGCCAGCAGTTTGACAGCTAACTATGGCTACACCTTC.

J is TRBJ1-2 and V is TRBV9; D not resolved. With 0 bases removed from V and 2 bases from J, the gap between germline ends came to 8 bases. Germline V gene lookup returns CDR1 SGDLS and CDR2 YYNGEE. The CDR3 covers 14 residues. In nucleotides, the CDR3 is TGTGCCAGCAGCGTAGCGGGAGGGAACTATGGCTACACCTTC. Translated, it gives CASSVAGGNYGYTF.

The chain uses TRBV4-3 and TRBJ1-3, with D possibly matching TRBD1 (6 bases). CDR3 length equals 14 residues. Looked up from germline, CDR1 is LGHNA and CDR2 is YSLEER. V dropped 4 bases and J dropped 4 bases, with 11 bases sitting between them. The CDR3 sequence is CASSLEGTGNTIYF. In DNA, the CDR3 is TGCGCCAGCAGCCTAGAGGGGACAGGAAACACCATATATTTT.

CDR3 region: CASSLKTSGTYEQYF. The CDR3 DNA follows: TGTGCCAGCAGCTTAAAGACTAGCGGGACCTACGAGCAGTACTTC. The J gene is TRBJ2-7, the V gene TRBV7-6, with 11 bases lining up with TRBD2. Germline CDR1 SGHVS, CDR2 FNYEAQ. This CDR3 region has 15 residues. V lost 2 bases and J lost 2; bases outside the gene matches: 2.